Each of the 7 T cell receptor beta chains below was sequenced from the same sample in a study of shared clonotypes between healthy human individuals. The assay was immunoSEQ multiplex PCR, and TCRdb's table has in-frame clones only and misses some. This repertoire shows 750,000 to 1,000,000 clones, 85% to 95% found once; its top ten account for around 24%. Naive-designated CD8 cells lacked CD45RO, were positively enriched for CCR7, and omitted terminally differentiated effector memory CD45RA+ cells. The sequenced material came from naive CD8+ T cells sorted from blood. Receptors were obtained from a man aged 25 to 40 in good health.

With respect to this clone: This specimen includes other DNA sequences encoding the same CDR3. This rearrangement joins TRBV27 to TRBJ1-2; D ambiguous. Trimming shortened V by 4 bases and J by 4 bases, and 7 bases separated the two germline ends. Germline CDR1 MNHEY, CDR2 SMNVEV (reference sequence). There are 12 residues in the CDR3. This CDR3 is CASSSGVYGYTF. CDR3 sequence (DNA): TGTGCCAGCAGTTCCGGGGTCTATGGCTACACCTTC.

CDR3 in amino acids: CASSLHSGRDAYEQYF. CDR3 in DNA: TGTGCCAGCAGCCTCCATAGCGGGAGGGACGCCTACGAGCAGTACTTC. This chain joins TRBV7-9 and TRBJ2-7; 11 nucleotides agree with TRBD2. There are 16 residues in the CDR3. V lost 5 bases to trimming and J lost 2 bases; unmatched junction nucleotides: 8. Germline V lookup: CDR1 SEHNR, CDR2 FQNEAQ (reference sequence).

The chain joins TRBV28 to TRBJ2-1; 11 bases match TRBD2. CDR3 length: 15 amino acids. Germline V gene data show CDR1 as MDHEN and CDR2 as SYDVKM. V lost 6 bases, J lost 5 bases, and 6 bases stayed unmatched. This CDR3 reads CASSLLAGEDNEQFF. The CDR3 DNA is TGTGCCAGCAGCTTACTAGCGGGAGAAGACAATGAGCAGTTCTTC.

This chain links TRBV7-2 with TRBJ2-7; no definite D call. CDR1 and CDR2 from the germline V gene are SGHTA and FQGNSA. Trimming pared 3 bases from V and 0 bases from J, leaving 9 bases between. This CDR3 comprises 14 residues. The CDR3 spells CASSFPGSSYEQYF. As DNA, the CDR3 is TGTGCCAGCAGCTTCCCGGGCAGCTCCTACGAGCAGTACTTC.

This chain connects TRBV2 to TRBJ2-7, with TRBD1 matching 7 bases. The V gene end was trimmed by 5 bases and the J gene end by 4 bases; junction bases not matched to a gene: 8. CDR1 and CDR2 (germline): SNHLY, FYNNEI. This CDR3 region has 14 residues. The CDR3 DNA reads as TGTGCCAGCAGTCCTGAGGGGGCTCAATACGAGCAGTACTTC. Protein: CASSPEGAQYEQYF. Drawing the rest from reference TRBV2 and TRBJ2-7, the complete variable domain is EPEVTQTPSHQVTQMGQEVILRCVPISNHLYFYWYRQILGQKVEFLVSFYNNEISEKSEIFDDQFSVERPDGSNFTLKIRSTKLEDSAMYFCASSPEGAQYEQYFGPGTRLTVT.

On this clone itself: The same CDR3 can be traced to other DNA sequences in this sample. The V gene is TRBV5-6, the J gene TRBJ2-7; 12 bases agree with TRBD2. There are 15 residues in the CDR3. The ends lost 4 bases at V and 2 bases at J; junction bases unmatched: 4. Germline V gene sequence: CDR1 SGHDT, CDR2 YYEEEE. CDR3 amino acids: CASSAGTSGPYEQYF. Here the CDR3 DNA reads TGTGCCAGCAGCGCCGGGACTAGCGGGCCCTACGAGCAGTACTTC.

The chain recombines TRBV27 with TRBJ2-7, with D unclear. There are 12 residues in the CDR3. The germline gives CDR1 MNHEY, CDR2 SMNVEV (reference sequence). V shed 4 bases and J shed 7 bases, with 11 bases lying between them. CDR3 nucleotides: TGTGCCAGCAGTTCCCCCCCGCGGGAGCAGTACTTC. Translated: CASSSPPREQYF.